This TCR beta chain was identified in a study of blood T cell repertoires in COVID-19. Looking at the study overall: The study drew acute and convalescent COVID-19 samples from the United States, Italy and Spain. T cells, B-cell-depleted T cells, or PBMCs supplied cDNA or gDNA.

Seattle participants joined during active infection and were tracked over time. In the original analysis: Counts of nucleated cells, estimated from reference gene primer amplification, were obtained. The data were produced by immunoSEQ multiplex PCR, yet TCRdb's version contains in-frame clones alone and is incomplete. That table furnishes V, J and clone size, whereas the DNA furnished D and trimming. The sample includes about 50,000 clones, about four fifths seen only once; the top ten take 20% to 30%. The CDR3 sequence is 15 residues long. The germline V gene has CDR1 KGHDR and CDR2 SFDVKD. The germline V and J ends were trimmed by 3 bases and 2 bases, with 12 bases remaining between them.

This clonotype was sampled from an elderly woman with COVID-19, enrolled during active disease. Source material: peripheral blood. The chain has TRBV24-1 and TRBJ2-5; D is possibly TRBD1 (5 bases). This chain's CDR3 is CATSDPRAVQETQYF. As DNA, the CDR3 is TGTGCCACCAGTGATCCCAGGGCAGTTCAAGAGACCCAGTACTTC.